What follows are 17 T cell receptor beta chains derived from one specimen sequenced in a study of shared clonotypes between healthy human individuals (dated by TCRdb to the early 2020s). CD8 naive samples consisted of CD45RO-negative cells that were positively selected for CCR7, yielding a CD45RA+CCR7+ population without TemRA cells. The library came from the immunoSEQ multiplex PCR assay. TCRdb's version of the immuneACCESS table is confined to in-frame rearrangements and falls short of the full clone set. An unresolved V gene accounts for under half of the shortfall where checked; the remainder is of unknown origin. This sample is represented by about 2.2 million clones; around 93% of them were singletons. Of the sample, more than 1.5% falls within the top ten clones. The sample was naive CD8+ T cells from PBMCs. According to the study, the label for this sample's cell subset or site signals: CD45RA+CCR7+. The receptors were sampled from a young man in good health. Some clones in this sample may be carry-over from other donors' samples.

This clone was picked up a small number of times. The CDR3 spells CASSSGLLTDTQYF. CDR3 DNA: TGCGCCAGCAGCTCCGGACTACTCACAGATACGCAGTATTTT. This sequence joins TRBV5-1 and TRBJ2-3, with TRBD2 as a possible D gene (6 bases). Trimming removed 3 bases at V and 2 bases at J, with 10 bases between. Germline V gene sequence: CDR1 SGHRS, CDR2 YFSETQ. CDR3 size: 14 residues.

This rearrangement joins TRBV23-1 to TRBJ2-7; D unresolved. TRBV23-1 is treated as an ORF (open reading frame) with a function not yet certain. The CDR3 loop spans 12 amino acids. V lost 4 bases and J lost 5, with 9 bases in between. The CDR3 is CASSLACHEQYF. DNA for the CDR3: TGCGCCAGCAGTCTGGCGTGCCACGAGCAGTACTTC.

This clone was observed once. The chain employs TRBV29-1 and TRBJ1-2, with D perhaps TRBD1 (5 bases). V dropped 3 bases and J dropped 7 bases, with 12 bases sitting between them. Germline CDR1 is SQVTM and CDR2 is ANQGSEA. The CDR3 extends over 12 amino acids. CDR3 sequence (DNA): TGCAGCGTTGACACAGGACGTAGTGGCTACACCTTC. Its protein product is CSVDTGRSGYTF.

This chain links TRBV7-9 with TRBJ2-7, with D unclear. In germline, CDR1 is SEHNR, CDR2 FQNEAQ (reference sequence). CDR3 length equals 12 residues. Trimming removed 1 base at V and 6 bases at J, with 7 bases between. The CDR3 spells CASSLVPVEQYF. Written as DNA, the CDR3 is TGTGCCAGCAGCTTAGTACCAGTCGAGCAGTACTTC.

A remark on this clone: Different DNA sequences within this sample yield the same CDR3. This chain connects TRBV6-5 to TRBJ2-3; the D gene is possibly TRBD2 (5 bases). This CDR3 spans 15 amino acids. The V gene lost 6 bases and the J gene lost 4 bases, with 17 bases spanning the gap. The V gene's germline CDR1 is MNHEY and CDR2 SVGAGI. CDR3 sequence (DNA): TGTGCCAGCAGCCCCACCCGGGGTTTGGCAGATACGCAGTATTTT. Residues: CASSPTRGLADTQYF.

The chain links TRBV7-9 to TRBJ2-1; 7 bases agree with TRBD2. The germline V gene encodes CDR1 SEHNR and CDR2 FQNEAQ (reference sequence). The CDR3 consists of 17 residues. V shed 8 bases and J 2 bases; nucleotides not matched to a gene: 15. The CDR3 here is CASSYPPTSATYNEQFF. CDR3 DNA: TGTGCCAGCTCCTACCCCCCCACTAGCGCCACCTACAATGAGCAGTTCTTC.

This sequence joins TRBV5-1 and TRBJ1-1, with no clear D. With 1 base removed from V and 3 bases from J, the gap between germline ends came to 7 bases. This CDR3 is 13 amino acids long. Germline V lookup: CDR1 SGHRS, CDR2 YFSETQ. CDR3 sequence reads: CASSLFGDTEAFF. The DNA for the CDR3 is TGCGCCAGCAGCTTGTTTGGGGACACTGAAGCTTTCTTT.

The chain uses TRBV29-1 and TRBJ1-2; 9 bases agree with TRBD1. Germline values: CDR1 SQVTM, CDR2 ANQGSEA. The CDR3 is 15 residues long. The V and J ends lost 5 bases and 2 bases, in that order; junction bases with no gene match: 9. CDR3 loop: CSVYGGTGRNYGYTF. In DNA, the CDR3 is TGCAGCGTTTACGGTGGGACAGGGAGGAACTATGGCTACACCTTC.

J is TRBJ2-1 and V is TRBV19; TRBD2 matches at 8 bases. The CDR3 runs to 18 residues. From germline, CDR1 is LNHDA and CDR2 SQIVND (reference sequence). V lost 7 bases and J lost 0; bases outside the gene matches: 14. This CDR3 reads CASTHKGMSGSSYNEQFF. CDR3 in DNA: TGTGCCAGTACGCACAAGGGGATGAGCGGGAGCTCCTACAATGAGCAGTTCTTC. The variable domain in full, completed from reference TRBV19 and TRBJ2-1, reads DGGITQSPKYLFRKEGQNVTLSCEQNLNHDAMYWYRQDPGQGLRLIYYSQIVNDFQKGDIAEGYSVSREKKESFPLTVTSAQKNPTAFYLCASTHKGMSGSSYNEQFFGPGTRLTVL.

The CDR3 DNA reads TGCGCCAGCAGCCAAGCTAGCCGTAGCGGGGCTTCCTACAATGAGCAGTTCTTC. Amino acids: CASSQASRSGASYNEQFF. The J gene is TRBJ2-1, the V gene TRBV4-3; 8 bases are a match to TRBD2. The CDR3 is 18 amino acids. Germline lookup yields CDR1 LGHNA and CDR2 YSLEER. V gave up 1 base and J gave up 1 base; unmatched junction bases: 9.

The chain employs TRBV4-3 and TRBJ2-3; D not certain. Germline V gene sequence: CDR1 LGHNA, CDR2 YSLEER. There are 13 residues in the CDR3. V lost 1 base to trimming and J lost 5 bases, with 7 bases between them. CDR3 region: CASSQVQGDTQYF. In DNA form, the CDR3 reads TGCGCCAGCAGCCAAGTCCAAGGAGATACGCAGTATTTT.

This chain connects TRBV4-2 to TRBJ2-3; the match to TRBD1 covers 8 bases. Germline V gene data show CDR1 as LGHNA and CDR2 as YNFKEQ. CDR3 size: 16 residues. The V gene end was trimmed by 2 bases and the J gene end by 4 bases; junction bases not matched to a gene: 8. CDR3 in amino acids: CASSQSLGQGPDTQYF. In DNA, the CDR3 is TGTGCCAGCAGCCAATCTCTCGGACAGGGCCCAGATACGCAGTATTTT.

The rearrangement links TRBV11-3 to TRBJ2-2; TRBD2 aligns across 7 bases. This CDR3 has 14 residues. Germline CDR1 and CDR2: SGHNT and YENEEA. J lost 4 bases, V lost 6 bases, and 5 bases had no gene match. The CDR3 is CASSGRESTGELFF. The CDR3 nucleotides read TGTGCCAGCAGTGGGCGGGAGAGCACCGGGGAGCTGTTTTTT.

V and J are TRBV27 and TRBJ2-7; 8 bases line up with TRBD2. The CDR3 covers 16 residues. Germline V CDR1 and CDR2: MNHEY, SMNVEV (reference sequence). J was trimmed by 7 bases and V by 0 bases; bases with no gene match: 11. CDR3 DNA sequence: TGTGCCAGCAGTTTATCAGGAGTAGCGGGACCTCAGGAGCAGTACTTC. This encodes CASSLSGVAGPQEQYF.

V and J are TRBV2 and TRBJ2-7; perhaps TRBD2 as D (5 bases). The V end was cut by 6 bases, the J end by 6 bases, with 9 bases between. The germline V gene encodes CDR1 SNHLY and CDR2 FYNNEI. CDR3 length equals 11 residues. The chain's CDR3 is CASRTRSEQYF. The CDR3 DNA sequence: TGTGCCAGCAGAACTAGGAGCGAGCAGTACTTC.

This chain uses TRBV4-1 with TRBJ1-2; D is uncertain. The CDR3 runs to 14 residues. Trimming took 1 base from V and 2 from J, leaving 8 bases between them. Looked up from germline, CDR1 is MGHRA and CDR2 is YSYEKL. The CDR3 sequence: CASSQVGRNYGYTF. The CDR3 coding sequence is TGCGCCAGCAGCCAAGTTGGCAGAAACTATGGCTACACCTTC.

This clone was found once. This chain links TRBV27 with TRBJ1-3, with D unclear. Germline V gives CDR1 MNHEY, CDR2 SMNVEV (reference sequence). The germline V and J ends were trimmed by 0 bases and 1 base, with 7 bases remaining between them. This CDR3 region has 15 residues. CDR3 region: CASSLSAGSGNTIYF. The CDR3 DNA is TGTGCCAGCAGTTTATCTGCGGGGTCTGGAAACACCATATATTTT.